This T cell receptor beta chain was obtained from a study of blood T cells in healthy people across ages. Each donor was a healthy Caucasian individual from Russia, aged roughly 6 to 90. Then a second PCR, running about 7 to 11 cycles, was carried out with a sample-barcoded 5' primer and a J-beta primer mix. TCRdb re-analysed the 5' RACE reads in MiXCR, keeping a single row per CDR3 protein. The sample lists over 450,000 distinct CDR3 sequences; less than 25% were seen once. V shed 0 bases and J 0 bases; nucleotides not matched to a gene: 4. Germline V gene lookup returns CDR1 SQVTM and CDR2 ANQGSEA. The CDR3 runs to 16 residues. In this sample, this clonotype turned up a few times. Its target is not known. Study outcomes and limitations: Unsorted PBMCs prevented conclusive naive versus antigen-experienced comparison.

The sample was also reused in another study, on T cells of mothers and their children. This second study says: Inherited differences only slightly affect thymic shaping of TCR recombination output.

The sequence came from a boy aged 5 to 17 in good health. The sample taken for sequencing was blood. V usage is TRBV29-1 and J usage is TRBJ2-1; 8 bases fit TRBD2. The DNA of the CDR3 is TGCAGCGTTGAAGATCTTACTAGCGGCTCCTACAATGAGCAGTTCTTC. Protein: CSVEDLTSGSYNEQFF.